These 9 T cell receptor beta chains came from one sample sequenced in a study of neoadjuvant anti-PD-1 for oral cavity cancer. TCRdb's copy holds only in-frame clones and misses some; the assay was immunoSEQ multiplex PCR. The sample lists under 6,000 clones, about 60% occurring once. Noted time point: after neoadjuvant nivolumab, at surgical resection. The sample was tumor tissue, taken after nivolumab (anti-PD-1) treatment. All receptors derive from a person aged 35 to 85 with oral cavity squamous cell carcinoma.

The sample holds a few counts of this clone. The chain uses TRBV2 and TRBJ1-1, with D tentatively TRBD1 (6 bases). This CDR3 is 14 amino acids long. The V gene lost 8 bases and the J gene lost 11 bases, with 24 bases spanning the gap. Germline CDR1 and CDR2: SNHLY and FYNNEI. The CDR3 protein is CASLPQGPMINAFF. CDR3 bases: TGTGCCAGCCTCCCCCAGGGGCCGATGATAAATGCTTTCTTT.

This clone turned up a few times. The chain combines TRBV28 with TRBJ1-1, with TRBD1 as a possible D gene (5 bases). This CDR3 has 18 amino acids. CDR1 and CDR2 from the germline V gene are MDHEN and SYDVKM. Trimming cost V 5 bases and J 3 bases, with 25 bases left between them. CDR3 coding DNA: TGTGCCAGCAGTCCCCTCCCGTCTCCTGACAGATGGGACACTGAAGCTTTCTTT. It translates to CASSPLPSPDRWDTEAFF.

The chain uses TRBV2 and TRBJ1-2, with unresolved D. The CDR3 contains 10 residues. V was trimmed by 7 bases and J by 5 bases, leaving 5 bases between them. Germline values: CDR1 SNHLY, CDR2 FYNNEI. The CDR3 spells CASKAYGYTF. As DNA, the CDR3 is TGTGCCAGCAAAGCATATGGCTACACCTTC.

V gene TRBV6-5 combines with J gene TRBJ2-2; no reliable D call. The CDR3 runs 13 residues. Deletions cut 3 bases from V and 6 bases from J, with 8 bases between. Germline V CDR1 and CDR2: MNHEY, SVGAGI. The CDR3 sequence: CASSYGEPGELFF. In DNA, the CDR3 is TGTGCCAGCAGTTATGGCGAACCCGGGGAGCTGTTTTTT.

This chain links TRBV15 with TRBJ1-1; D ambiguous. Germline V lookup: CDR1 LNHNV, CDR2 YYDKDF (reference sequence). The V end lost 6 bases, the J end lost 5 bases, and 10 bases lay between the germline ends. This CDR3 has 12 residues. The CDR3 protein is CATSSQRTEAFF. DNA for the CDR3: TGTGCCACCAGTTCTCAAAGGACTGAAGCTTTCTTT.

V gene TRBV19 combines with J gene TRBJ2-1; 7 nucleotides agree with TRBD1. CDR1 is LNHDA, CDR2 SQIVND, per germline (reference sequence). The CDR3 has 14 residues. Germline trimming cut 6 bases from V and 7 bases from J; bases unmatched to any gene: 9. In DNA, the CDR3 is TGTGCCAGTAGGCCGTCAGGGGGTTATAATGAGCAGTTCTTC. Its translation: CASRPSGGYNEQFF.

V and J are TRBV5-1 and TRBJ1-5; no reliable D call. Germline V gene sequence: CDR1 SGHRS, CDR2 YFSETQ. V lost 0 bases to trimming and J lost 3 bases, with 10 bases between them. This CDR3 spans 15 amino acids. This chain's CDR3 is CASSLDGGYNQPQHF. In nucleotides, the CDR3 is TGCGCCAGCAGCTTGGATGGAGGATACAATCAGCCCCAGCATTTT.

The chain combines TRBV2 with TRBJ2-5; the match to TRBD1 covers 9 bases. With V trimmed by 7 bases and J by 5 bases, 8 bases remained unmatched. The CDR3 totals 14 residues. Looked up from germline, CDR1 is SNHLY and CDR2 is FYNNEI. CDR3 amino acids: CASKKDRGRETQYF. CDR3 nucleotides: TGTGCCAGCAAAAAGGACAGGGGACGCGAGACCCAGTACTTC.

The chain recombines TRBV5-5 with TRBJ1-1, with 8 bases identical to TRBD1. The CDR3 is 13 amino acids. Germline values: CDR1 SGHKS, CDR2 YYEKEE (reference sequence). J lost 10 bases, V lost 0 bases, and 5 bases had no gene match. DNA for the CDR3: TGTGCCAGCAGCTTGGAGCCAGGGGGCAGAGCTTTCTTT. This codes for CASSLEPGGRAFF.